This record covers a single TCR beta chain. What it recognizes is unknown. The sample is drawn from a study of T cells in Graves' hyperthyroidism and ophthalmopathy. The CDR3 length is 13 residues. Germline CDR1 SGDLS, CDR2 YYNGEE. V was trimmed by 0 bases and J by 6 bases, leaving 6 bases between them. The study's findings and limits: Blood shared most expanded thyroid clonotypes above 0.001.

The investigators amplified TCR beta CDR3 regions from RNA transcripts. The TCR CDR3 was amplified in a first-round RT-PCR using the HTBI primer set. TCRdb fed the multiplex PCR reads into MiXCR, producing one record per CDR3 protein. The top ten clones hold roughly 44% of a sample with around 490,000 distinct CDR3 sequences, just under 20% of them seen once. The sequencing input was blood. This receptor was obtained from a man aged 35-49 years with Graves' ophthalmopathy. The chain links TRBV9 to TRBJ2-2, with D hard to call. The CDR3 sequence is CASSVAFSGELFF. The CDR3 DNA follows: TGTGCCAGCAGCGTAGCCTTTTCCGGGGAGCTGTTTTTT.